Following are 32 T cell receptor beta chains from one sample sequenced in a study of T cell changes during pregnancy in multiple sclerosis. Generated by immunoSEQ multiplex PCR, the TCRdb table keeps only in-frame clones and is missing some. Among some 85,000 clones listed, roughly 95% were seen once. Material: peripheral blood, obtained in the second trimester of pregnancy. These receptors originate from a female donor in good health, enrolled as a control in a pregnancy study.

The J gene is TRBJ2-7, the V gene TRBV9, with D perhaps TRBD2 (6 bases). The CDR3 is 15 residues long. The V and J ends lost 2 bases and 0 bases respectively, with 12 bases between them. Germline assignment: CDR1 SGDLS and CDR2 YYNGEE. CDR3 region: CASSVRYGGSYEQYF. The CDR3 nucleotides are TGTGCCAGCAGCGTTCGGTACGGGGGCTCCTACGAGCAGTACTTC.

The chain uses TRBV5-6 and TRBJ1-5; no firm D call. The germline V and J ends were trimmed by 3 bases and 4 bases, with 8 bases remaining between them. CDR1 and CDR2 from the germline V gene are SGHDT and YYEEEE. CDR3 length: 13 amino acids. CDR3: CASSSGGNQPQHF. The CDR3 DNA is TGTGCCAGCAGCTCGGGAGGGAATCAGCCCCAGCATTTT.

The CDR3 region is CASSIQGLVHEQYF. Here the CDR3 DNA reads TGTGCCAGCAGCATACAGGGTCTCGTGCACGAGCAGTACTTC. The rearrangement joins TRBV5-6 to TRBJ2-7; D might be TRBD1 (6 bases). The CDR3 covers 14 residues. The germline V gene encodes CDR1 SGHDT and CDR2 YYEEEE. Trimming took 4 bases from V and 5 from J, leaving 16 bases between them.

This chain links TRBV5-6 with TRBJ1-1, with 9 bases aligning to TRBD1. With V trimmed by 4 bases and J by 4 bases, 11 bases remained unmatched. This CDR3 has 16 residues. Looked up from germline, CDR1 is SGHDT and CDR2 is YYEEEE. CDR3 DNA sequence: TGTGCCAGCAGCCCAGGACAGGGGACGGCCGGCACTGAAGCTTTCTTT. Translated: CASSPGQGTAGTEAFF. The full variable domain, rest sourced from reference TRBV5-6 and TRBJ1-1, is DAGVTQSPTHLIKTRGQQVTLRCSPKSGHDTVSWYQQALGQGPQFIFQYYEEEERQRGNFPDRFSGHQFPNYSSELNVNALLLGDSALYLCASSPGQGTAGTEAFFGQGTRLTVV.

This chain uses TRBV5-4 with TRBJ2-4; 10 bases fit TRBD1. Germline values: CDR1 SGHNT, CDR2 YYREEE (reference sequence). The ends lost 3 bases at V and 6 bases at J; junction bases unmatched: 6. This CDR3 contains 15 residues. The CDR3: CASSSRTGGGNIQYF. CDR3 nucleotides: TGTGCCAGCAGCTCCCGGACAGGGGGAGGAAACATTCAGTACTTC.

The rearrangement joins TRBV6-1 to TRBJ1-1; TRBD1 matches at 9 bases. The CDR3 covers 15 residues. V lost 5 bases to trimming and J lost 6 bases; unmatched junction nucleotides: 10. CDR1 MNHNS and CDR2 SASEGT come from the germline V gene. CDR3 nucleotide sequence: TGTGCCAGCAGTTGGTCGGGACAGGGAAGCCCTGAAGCTTTCTTT. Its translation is CASSWSGQGSPEAFF.

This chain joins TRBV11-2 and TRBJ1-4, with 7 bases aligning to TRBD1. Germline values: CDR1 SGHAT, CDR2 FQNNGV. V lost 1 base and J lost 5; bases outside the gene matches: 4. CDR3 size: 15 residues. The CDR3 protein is CASSLGGTENEKLFF. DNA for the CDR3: TGTGCCAGCAGCTTAGGCGGGACAGAAAATGAAAAACTGTTTTTT. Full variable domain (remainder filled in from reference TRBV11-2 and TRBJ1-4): EAGVAQSPRYKIIEKRQSVAFWCNPISGHATLYWYQQILGQGPKLLIQFQNNGVVDDSQLPKDRFSAERLKGVDSTLKIQPAKLEDSAVYLCASSLGGTENEKLFFGSGTQLSVL.

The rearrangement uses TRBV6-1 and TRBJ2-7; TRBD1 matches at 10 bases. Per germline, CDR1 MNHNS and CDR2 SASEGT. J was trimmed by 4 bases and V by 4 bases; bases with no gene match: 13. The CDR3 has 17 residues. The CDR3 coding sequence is TGTGCCAGCAGTGGGGGTGGGGGGACAGGGGTTAGGTACGAGCAGTACTTC. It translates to CASSGGGGTGVRYEQYF.

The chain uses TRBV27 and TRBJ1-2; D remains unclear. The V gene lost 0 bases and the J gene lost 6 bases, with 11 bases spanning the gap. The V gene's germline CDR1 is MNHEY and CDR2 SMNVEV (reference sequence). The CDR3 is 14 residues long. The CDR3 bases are TGTGCCAGCAGTTTATCTATCACAGCTAATGGCTACACCTTC. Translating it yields CASSLSITANGYTF.

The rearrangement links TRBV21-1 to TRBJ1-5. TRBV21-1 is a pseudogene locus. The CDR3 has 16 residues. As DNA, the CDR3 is TGTGCCAGCAGCCAACGCGGAGGGTCCCCGCGTCAGCCCCAGCATTTT. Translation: CASSQRGGSPRQPQHF.

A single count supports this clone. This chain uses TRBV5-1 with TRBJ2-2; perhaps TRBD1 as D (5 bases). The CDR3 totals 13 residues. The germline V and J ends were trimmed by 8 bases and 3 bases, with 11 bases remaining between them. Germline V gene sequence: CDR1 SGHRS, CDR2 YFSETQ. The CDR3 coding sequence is TGCGCCAGTAAACTCAGGGACACCGGGGAGCTGTTTTTT. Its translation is CASKLRDTGELFF.

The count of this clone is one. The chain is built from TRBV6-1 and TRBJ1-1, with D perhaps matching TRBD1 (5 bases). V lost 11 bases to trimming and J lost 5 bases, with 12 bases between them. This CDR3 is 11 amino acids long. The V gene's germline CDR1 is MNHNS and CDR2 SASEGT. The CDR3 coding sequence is TGTGCCGGGCAGGGAGGGACTGAAGCTTTCTTT. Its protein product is CAGQGGTEAFF.

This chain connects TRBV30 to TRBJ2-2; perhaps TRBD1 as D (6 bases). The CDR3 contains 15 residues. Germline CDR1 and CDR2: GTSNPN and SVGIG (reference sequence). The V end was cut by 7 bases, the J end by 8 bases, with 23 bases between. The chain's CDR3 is CASIPPHRVPGELFF. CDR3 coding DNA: TGTGCCTCAATACCACCGCACAGGGTACCTGGGGAGCTGTTTTTT.

The CDR3 region is CATSRDKLFSNEKLFF. The CDR3 nucleotides read TGTGCCACCAGCAGAGATAAACTCTTTTCTAATGAAAAACTGTTTTTT. The chain links TRBV15 to TRBJ1-4; no clear D. The CDR3 covers 16 residues. The V end lost 0 bases, the J end lost 3 bases, and 11 bases lay between the germline ends. The germline V gene encodes CDR1 LNHNV and CDR2 YYDKDF (reference sequence).

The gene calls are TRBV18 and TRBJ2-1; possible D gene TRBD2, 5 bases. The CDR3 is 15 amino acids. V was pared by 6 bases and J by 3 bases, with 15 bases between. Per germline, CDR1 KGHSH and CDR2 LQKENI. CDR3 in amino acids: CASSPSAGLYNEQFF. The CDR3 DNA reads TGTGCCAGCTCCCCCAGTGCCGGACTCTACAATGAGCAGTTCTTC.

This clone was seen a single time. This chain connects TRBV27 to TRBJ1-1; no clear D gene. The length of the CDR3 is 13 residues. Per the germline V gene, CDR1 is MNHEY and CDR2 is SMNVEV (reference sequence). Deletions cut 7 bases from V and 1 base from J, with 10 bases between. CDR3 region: CASTWAGNTEAFF. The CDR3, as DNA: TGTGCCAGCACCTGGGCGGGGAACACTGAAGCTTTCTTT.

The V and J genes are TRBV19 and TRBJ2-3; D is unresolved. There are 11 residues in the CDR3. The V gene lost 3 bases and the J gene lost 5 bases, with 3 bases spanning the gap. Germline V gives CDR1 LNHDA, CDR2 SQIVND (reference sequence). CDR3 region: CASSIGDTQYF. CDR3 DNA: TGTGCCAGTAGTATCGGAGATACGCAGTATTTT.

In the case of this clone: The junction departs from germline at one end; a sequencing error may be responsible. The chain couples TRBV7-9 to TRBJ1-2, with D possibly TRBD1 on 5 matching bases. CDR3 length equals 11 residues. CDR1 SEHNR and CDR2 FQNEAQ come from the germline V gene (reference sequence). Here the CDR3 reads CASSLKETVHF. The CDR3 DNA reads TGTGCCAGCAGCTTGAAGGAGACAGTACACTTC.

This CDR3 reads CASSVLQGAGEQYF. The CDR3 nucleotides are TGTGCCAGCAGCGTACTCCAGGGGGCAGGCGAGCAGTACTTC. The chain is built from TRBV9 and TRBJ2-7; TRBD1 matches at 8 bases. The CDR3 runs to 14 residues. Germline V CDR1 and CDR2: SGDLS, YYNGEE. Trimming at V came to 1 base and at J to 6 bases, leaving 6 bases not matched to a gene.

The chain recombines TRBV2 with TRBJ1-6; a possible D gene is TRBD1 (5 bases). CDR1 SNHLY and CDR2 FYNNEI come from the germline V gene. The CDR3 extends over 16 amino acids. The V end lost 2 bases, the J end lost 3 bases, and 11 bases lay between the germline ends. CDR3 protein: CASSEYAGGYNSPLHF. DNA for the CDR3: TGTGCCAGCAGTGAATATGCCGGGGGCTATAATTCACCCCTCCACTTT.

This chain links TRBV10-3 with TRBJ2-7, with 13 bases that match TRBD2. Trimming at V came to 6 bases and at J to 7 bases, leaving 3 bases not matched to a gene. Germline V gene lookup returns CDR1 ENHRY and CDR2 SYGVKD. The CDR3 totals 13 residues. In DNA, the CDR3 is TGTGCCATCAGACTAGCGGGGGGGCGTGAGCAGTACTTC. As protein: CAIRLAGGREQYF.

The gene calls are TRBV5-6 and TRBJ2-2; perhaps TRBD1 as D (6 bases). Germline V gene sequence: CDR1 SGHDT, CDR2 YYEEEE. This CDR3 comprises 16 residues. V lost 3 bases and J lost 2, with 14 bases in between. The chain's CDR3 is CASSSLTGGNTGELFF. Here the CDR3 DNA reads TGTGCCAGCAGCTCGTTGACAGGAGGTAACACCGGGGAGCTGTTTTTT.

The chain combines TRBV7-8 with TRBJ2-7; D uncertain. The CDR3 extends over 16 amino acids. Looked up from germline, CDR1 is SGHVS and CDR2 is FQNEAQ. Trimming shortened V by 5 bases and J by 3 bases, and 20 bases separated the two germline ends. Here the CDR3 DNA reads TGTGCCAGCAGCCCCCCAGGCAGGCGAAATCACTACGAGCAGTACTTC. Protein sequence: CASSPPGRRNHYEQYF.

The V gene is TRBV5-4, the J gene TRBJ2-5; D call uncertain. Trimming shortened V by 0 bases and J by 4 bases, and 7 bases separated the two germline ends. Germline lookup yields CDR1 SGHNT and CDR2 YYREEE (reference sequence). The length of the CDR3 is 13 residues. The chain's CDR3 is CASSLVPIETQYF. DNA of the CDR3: TGTGCCAGCAGCTTGGTTCCTATAGAGACCCAGTACTTC. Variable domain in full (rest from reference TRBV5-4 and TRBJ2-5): ETGVTQSPTHLIKTRGQQVTLRCSSQSGHNTVSWYQQALGQGPQFIFQYYREEENGRGNFPPRFSGLQFPNYSSELNVNALELDDSALYLCASSLVPIETQYFGPGTRLLVL.

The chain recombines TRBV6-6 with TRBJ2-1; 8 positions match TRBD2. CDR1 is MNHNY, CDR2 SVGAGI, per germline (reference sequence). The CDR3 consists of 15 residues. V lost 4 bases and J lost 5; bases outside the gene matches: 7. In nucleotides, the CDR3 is TGTGCCAGCAGTTCGTTGGGACTAGGGGACAATGAGCAGTTCTTC. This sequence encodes CASSSLGLGDNEQFF.

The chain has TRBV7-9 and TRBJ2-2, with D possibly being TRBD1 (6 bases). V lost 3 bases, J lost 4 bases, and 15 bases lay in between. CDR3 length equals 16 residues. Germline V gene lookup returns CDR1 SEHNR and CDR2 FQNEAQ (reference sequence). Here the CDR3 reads CASSFTPGHLTGELFF. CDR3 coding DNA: TGTGCCAGCAGCTTCACCCCGGGACACCTCACCGGGGAGCTGTTTTTT.

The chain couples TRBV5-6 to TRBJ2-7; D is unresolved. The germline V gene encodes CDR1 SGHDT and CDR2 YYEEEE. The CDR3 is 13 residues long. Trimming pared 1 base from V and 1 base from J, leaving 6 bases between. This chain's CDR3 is CASSLYQSYEQYF. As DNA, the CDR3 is TGTGCCAGCAGCTTGTACCAGTCCTACGAGCAGTACTTC.

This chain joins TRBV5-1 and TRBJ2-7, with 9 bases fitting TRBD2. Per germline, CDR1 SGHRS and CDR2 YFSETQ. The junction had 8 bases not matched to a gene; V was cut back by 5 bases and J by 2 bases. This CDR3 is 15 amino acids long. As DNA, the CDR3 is TGCGCCAGCAGGGATAGCGGGGGTTCTCCCTACGAGCAGTACTTC. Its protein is CASRDSGGSPYEQYF.

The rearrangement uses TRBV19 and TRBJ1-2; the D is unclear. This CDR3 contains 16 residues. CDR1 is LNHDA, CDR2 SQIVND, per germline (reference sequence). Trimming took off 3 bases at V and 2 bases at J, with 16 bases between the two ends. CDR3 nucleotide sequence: TGTGCCAGTAGTATTACAATGGAGGCGGGGAACTATGGCTACACCTTC. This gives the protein CASSITMEAGNYGYTF.

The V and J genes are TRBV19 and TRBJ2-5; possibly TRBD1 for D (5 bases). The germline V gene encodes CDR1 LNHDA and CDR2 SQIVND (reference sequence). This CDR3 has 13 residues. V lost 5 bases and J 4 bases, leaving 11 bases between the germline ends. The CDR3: CASSGQGRETQYF. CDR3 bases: TGTGCCAGTAGTGGGCAGGGAAGAGAGACCCAGTACTTC.

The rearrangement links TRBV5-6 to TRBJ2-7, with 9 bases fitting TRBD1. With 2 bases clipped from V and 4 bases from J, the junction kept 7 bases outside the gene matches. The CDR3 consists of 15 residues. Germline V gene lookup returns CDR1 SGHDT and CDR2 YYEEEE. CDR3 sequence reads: CASSFSAGTGYEQYF. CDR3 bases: TGTGCCAGCAGCTTTTCGGCCGGGACAGGGTACGAGCAGTACTTC.

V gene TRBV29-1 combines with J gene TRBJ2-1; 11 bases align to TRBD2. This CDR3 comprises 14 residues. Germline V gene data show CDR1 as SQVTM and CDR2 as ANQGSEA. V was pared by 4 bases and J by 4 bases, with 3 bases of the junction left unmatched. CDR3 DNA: TGCAGCGTTGTGACTAGCGGGGTTTACAATGAGCAGTTCTTC. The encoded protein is CSVVTSGVYNEQFF.